Described below is a single T cell receptor beta chain sequence and its context. This sample was included in a study of blood T cell repertoires in COVID-19. Per the original methods: Amplifying reference gene primers gave estimates of nucleated cell counts. The table came from immunoSEQ multiplex PCR; TCRdb's copy has only in-frame clones and leaves some out. V and J calls and clone size are given by that table; D and trimming were obtained from the DNA. The table records about 150,000 clones, around 81% of them present only once. The CDR3 is 12 residues long. Germline values: CDR1 SGHAT, CDR2 FQNNGV. V lost 4 bases to trimming and J lost 9 bases, with 10 bases between them.

This receptor was identified in a woman between 45 and 65 years old with acute or convalescent COVID-19. Sequencing input: peripheral blood. The V and J genes are TRBV11-2 and TRBJ2-1; a weak D match, TRBD1 (7 bases). The CDR3: CASSSGGGEQFF. The CDR3 bases are TGTGCCAGCAGCTCAGGGGGAGGTGAGCAGTTCTTC.